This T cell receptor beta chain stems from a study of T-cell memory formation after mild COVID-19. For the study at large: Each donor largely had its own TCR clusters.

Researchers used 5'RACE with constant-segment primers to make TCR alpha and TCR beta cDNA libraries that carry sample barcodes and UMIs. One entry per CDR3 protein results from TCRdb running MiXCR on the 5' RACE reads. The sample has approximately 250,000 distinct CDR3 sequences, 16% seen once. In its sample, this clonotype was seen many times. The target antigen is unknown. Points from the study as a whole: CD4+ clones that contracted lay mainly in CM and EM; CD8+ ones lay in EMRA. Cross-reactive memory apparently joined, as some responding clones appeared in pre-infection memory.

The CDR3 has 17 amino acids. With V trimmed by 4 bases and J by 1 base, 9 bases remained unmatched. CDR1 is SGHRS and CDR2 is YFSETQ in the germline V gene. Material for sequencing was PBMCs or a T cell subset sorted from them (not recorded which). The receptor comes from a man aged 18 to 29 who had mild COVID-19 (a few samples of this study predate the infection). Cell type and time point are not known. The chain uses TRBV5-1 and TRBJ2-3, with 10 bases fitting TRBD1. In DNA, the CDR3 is TGCGCCAGCAGCAGGGACAGGGGTGTTAGGGGCACAGATACGCAGTATTTT. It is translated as CASSRDRGVRGTDTQYF.